This TCR beta chain derives from a study of T cells in Graves' hyperthyroidism and ophthalmopathy. Out of over 7.5 ml of fresh peripheral blood came the PBMCs. Details on this clonotype: Its target is unknown.

Germline CDR1 reads MDHEN; CDR2 reads SYDVKM. The length of the CDR3 is 12 residues. V lost 8 bases and J 10 bases, leaving 15 bases between the germline ends. Broader study findings: A model using 13 V-J features told ophthalmopathy apart from stable hyperthyroidism.

Amplified regions were TCR beta CDR3 sequences from RNA transcripts. HTBI primers were used for first-round RT-PCR of the TCR CDR3. One entry per CDR3 protein, called by TCRdb with MiXCR from the multiplex PCR reads. Among 350,000 or so distinct CDR3 sequences, 21% were seen once, and the ten largest hold about 50%. Sequencing was performed on blood. This chain connects TRBV28 to TRBJ2-1, with D perhaps matching TRBD1 or TRBD2 (5 bases each). This TCR was sampled from a woman aged 50 to 60 with Graves' hyperthyroidism. CDR3 loop: CASRFWGTEQFF. The CDR3 nucleotides are TGTGCCAGCCGATTCTGGGGGACCGAGCAGTTCTTC.